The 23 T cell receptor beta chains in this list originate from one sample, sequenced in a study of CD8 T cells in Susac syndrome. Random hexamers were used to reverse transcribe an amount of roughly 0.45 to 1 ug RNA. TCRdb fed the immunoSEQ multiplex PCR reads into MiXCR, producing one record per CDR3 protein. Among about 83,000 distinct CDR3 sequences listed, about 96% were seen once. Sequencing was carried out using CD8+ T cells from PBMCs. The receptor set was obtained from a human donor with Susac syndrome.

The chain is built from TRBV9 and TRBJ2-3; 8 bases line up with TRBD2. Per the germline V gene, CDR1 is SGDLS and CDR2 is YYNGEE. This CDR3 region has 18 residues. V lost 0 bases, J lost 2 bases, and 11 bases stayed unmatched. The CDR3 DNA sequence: TGTGCCAGCAGCGTAGAGGGGGGGAGCGGGGGAGACACAGATACGCAGTATTTT. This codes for CASSVEGGSGGDTDTQYF.

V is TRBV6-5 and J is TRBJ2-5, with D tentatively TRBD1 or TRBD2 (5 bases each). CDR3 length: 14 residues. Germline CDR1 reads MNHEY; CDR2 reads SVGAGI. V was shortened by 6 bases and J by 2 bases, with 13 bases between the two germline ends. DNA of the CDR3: TGTGCCAGCAGCGGGACGGCCGCTCAAGAGACCCAGTACTTC. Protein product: CASSGTAAQETQYF.

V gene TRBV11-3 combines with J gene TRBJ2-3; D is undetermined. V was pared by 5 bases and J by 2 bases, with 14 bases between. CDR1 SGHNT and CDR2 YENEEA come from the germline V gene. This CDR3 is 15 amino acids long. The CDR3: CASSDTGKATDTQYF. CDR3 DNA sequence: TGTGCCAGCAGCGATACGGGCAAGGCCACAGATACGCAGTATTTT.

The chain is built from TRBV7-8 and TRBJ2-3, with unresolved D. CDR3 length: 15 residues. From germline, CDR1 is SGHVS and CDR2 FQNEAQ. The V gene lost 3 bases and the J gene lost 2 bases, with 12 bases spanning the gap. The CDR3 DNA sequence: TGTGCCAGCAGCTTTCCTGTCACGGACACAGATACGCAGTATTTT. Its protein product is CASSFPVTDTDTQYF. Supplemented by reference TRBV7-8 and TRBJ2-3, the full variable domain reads GAGVSQSPRYKVAKRGQDVALRCDPISGHVSLFWYQQALGQGPEFLTYFQNEAQLDKSGLPSDRFFAERPEGSVSTLKIQRTQQEDSAVYLCASSFPVTDTDTQYFGPGTRLTVL.

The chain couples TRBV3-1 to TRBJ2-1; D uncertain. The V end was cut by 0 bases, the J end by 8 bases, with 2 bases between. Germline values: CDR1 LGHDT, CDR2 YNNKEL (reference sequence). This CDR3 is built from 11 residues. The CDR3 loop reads CASSQEDEQFF. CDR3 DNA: TGTGCCAGCAGCCAAGAAGATGAGCAGTTCTTC.

For the CDR3, the DNA is TGCAGCGTTGAAGGGGGGACAGGGTTGTTTTTT. It specifies CSVEGGTGLFF. This chain connects TRBV29-1 to TRBJ1-4; 9 positions match TRBD1. Germline-derived CDR1 and CDR2 are SQVTM and ANQGSEA. Trimming at V came to 1 base and at J to 15 bases, leaving 3 bases not matched to a gene. The length of the CDR3 is 11 residues.

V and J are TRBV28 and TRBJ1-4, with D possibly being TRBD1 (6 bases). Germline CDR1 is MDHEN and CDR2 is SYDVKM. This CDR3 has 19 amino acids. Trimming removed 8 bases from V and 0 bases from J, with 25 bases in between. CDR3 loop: CASLSLITTGRATNEKLFF. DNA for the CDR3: TGTGCCAGCCTCAGTTTAATAACAACAGGGCGAGCAACTAATGAAAAACTGTTTTTT.

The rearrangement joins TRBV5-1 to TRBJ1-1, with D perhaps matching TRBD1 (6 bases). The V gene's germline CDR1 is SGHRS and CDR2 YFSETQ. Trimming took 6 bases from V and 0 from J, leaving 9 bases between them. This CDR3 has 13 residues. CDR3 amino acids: CASTTGLNTEAFF. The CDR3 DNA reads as TGCGCCAGCACCACAGGGTTGAACACTGAAGCTTTCTTT.

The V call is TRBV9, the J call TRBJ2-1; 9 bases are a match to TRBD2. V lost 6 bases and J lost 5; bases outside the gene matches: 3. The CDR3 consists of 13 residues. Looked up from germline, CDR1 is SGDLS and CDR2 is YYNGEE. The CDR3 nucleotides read TGTGCCAGCACTAGCGGGGTAAACAATGAGCAGTTCTTC. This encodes CASTSGVNNEQFF.

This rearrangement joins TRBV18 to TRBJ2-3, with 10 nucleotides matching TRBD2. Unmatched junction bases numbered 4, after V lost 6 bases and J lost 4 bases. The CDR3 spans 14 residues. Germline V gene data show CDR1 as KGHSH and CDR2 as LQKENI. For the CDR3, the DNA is TGTGCCAGCTCTCTAGCGGGAGTGGCAGATACGCAGTATTTT. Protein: CASSLAGVADTQYF.

The CDR3 nucleotides are TGTGCCAGCAGTCTGAAGGGGGGCAATGAGCAGTTCTTC. This translates into CASSLKGGNEQFF. The rearrangement joins TRBV28 to TRBJ2-1; D may be TRBD1 or TRBD2 (6 bases each). V lost 5 bases and J 6 bases, leaving 11 bases between the germline ends. The CDR3 loop spans 13 amino acids. CDR1 and CDR2 (germline): MDHEN, SYDVKM.

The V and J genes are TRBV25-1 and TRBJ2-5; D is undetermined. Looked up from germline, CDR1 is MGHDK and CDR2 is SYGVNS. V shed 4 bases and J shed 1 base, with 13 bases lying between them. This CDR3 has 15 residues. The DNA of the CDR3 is TGTGCCAGCAGTGTGAGCGAGACCCTCCAAGAGACCCAGTACTTC. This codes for CASSVSETLQETQYF.

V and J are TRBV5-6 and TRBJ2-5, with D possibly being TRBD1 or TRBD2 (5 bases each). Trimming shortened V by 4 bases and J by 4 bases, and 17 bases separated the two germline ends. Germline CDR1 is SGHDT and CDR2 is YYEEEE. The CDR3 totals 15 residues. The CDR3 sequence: CASSMTGTVLETQYF. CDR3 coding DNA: TGTGCCAGCAGCATGACCGGGACCGTTTTAGAGACCCAGTACTTC.

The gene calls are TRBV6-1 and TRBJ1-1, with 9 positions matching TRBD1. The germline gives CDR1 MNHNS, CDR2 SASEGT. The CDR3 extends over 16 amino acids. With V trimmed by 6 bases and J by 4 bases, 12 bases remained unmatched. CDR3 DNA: TGTGCCAGCAGGGGCCCGGGACAGGGTTCGGGCACTGAAGCTTTCTTT. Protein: CASRGPGQGSGTEAFF.

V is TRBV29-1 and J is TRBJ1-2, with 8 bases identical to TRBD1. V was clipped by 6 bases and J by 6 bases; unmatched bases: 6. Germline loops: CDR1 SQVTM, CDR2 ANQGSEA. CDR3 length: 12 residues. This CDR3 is CSVSLQGDGYTF. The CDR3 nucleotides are TGCAGCGTCTCACTACAGGGGGATGGCTACACCTTC.

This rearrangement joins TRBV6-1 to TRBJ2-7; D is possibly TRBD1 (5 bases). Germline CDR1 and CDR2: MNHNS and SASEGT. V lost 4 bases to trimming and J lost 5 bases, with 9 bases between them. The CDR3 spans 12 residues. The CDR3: CASSAGKHEQYV. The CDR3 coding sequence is TGTGCCAGCAGTGCAGGGAAACACGAGCAGTACGTC.

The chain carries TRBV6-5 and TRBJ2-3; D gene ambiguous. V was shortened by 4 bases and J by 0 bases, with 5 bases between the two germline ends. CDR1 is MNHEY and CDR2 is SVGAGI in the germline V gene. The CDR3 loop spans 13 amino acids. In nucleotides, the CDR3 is TGTGCCAGCAGTTTGTACAGCACAGATACGCAGTATTTT. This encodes CASSLYSTDTQYF.

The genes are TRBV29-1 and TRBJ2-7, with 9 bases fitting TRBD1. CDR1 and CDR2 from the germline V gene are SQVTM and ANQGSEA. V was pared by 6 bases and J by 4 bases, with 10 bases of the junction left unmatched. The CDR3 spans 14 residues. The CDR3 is CSVVEKDRGYEQYF. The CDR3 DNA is TGCAGCGTCGTAGAGAAGGACAGGGGTTACGAGCAGTACTTC.

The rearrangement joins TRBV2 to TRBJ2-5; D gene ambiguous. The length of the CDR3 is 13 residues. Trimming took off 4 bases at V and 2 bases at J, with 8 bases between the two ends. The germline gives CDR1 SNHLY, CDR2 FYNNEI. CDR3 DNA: TGTGCCAGCAGTGGCTCCAGACAAGAGACCCAGTACTTC. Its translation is CASSGSRQETQYF.

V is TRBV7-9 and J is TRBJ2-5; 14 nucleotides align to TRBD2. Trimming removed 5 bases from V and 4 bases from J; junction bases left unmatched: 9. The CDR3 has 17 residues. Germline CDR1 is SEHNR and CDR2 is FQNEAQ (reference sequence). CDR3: CASSPRLAGGPRETQYF. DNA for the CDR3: TGTGCCAGCAGCCCAAGACTAGCGGGAGGGCCGCGAGAGACCCAGTACTTC.

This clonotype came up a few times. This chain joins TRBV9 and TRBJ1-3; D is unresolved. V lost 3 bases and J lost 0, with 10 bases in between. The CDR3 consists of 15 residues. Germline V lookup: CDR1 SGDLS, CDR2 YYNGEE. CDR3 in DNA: TGTGCCAGCAGCGGACGGCCGAGCTCTGGAAACACCATATATTTT. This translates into CASSGRPSSGNTIYF. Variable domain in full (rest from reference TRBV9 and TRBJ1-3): DSGVTQTPKHLITATGQRVTLRCSPRSGDLSVYWYQQSLDQGLQFLIQYYNGEERAKGNILERFSAQQFPDLHSELNLSSLELGDSALYFCASSGRPSSGNTIYFGEGSWLTVV.

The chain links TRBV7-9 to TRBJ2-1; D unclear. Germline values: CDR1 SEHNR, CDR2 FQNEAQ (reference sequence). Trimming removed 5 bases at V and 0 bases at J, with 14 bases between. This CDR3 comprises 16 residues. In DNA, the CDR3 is TGTGCCAGCAGCCTTCAGGACCGTGGCTCCTACAATGAGCAGTTCTTC. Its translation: CASSLQDRGSYNEQFF.

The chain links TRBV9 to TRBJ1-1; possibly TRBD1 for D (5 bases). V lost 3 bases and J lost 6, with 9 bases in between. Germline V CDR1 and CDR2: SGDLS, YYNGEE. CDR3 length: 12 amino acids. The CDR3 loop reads CASSGGQSEAFF. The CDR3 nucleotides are TGTGCCAGCAGCGGGGGCCAATCTGAAGCTTTCTTT.